The sequence of this TCR beta chain was determined in a study of immune characterization of retroperitoneal liposarcoma. Germline V gene data show CDR1 as MNHEY and CDR2 as SVGEGT. There are 16 residues in the CDR3. MiXCR was run by TCRdb on the PCR reads, yielding one entry per CDR3 protein. The table shows around 11,000 distinct CDR3 sequences, with approximately 35% occurring only once. The sequence was obtained from a male donor with retroperitoneal liposarcoma. The gene calls are TRBV6-2 or TRBV6-3 and TRBJ2-3, with a weak D call TRBD1 (5 bases). The J call may be wrong; the DNA end is better matched by TRBJ2-7. The sequencing input was tumor tissue. CDR3 amino acids: CASSAPTGSRYYEQYF. The CDR3 coding sequence is TGTGCCAGCAGTGCCCCAACAGGTTCCCGTTATTACGAGCAGTACTTC.